Here is one TCR beta chain with its context. Reverse transcription of extracted RNA yielded cDNA, which provided the sequencing template. TCRdb's copy holds only in-frame clones and misses some; the assay was immunoSEQ multiplex PCR. The repertoire holds about 160,000 clones, with 55% to 75% as singletons. The treatment was: oral pan-JAK inhibitor, 5-10 mg twice daily. This entry is derived from a study of CD8+ T cells in alopecia areata. This sequence originates from a human donor with alopecia areata. The material sequenced was CD4+ T cells sorted from blood, taken at week 24, from a patient treated with tofacitinib.

This CDR3 reads CACSRTGSNQPQHF. The CDR3 nucleotides are TGTGCCTGTAGCCGGACTGGGAGCAATCAGCCCCAGCATTTT. This rearrangement joins TRBV30 to TRBJ1-5; no clear D. The germline CDR1 and CDR2 sequences are GTSNPN and SVGIG (reference sequence). Trimming cost V 6 bases and J 1 base, with 13 bases left between them. The CDR3 runs 14 residues.